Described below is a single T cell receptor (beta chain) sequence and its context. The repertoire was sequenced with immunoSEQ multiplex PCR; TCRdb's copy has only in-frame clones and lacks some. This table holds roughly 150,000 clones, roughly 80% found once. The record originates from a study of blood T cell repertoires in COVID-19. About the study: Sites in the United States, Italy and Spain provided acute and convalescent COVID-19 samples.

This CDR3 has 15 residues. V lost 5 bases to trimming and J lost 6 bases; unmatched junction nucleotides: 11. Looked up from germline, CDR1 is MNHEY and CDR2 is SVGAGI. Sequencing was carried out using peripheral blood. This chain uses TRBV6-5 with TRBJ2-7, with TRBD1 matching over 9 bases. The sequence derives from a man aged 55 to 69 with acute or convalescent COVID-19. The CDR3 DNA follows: TGTGCCAGCAGTAAACAAACGACAGGGGGTTCCGAGCAGTACTTC. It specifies CASSKQTTGGSEQYF.